This passage covers 21 T cell receptor beta chains from one sample sequenced in a study of blood T cell repertoires in COVID-19 (dated by TCRdb to 2020 to 2021). The library was prepared using the immunoSEQ multiplex PCR assay. TCRdb provides this immuneACCESS table in a form limited to in-frame rearrangements. Some clones are lacking; in checked studies, under half of them reflect an unresolved V gene, and why the rest are absent is not known. The sample has approximately 96,000 clones on record, roughly 80% of them singletons. Around 10% of the sample is taken by the ten largest. The sequencing sample was made of peripheral blood. The receptor source for this set is an elderly woman with acute or convalescent COVID-19.

The CDR3 region has the DNA TGTGCCACCTTAGGTACAGGGGCCCCCATGAATGAGCAGTTCTTC. Its translation is CATLGTGAPMNEQFF. The chain employs TRBV24-1 and TRBJ2-1, with 7 nucleotides matching TRBD1. CDR1 is KGHDR, CDR2 SFDVKD, per germline. The CDR3 runs 15 residues. V gave up 9 bases and J gave up 7 bases; unmatched junction bases: 14.

V usage is TRBV5-5 and J usage is TRBJ1-1; D unresolved. V lost 0 bases to trimming and J lost 0 bases, with 9 bases between them. The CDR3 has 15 residues. Germline V gives CDR1 SGHKS, CDR2 YYEKEE (reference sequence). CDR3 nucleotides: TGTGCCAGCAGCTTGGGGCCGATGTTGAACACTGAAGCTTTCTTT. It specifies CASSLGPMLNTEAFF.

This chain joins TRBV24-1 and TRBJ2-2; 7 positions agree with TRBD1. The length of the CDR3 is 16 residues. Germline loops: CDR1 KGHDR, CDR2 SFDVKD. V gave up 2 bases and J gave up 0 bases; unmatched junction bases: 2. The CDR3 protein is CATSDSGTANTGELFF. As DNA, the CDR3 is TGTGCCACCAGTGATTCTGGGACAGCGAACACCGGGGAGCTGTTTTTT.

CDR3 coding DNA: TGTGCCAGCAGTTTACAAAGACAGGGCACCTACGAGCAGTACTTC. This codes for CASSLQRQGTYEQYF. V gene TRBV27 combines with J gene TRBJ2-7, with TRBD1 identical over 7 bases. Unmatched junction bases numbered 6, after V lost 2 bases and J lost 2 bases. Germline loops: CDR1 MNHEY, CDR2 SMNVEV (reference sequence). The CDR3 length is 15 residues.

The V and J genes are TRBV28 and TRBJ1-6; D is possibly TRBD1 (5 bases). The CDR3 loop spans 13 amino acids. CDR1 is MDHEN and CDR2 is SYDVKM in the germline V gene. V was shortened by 5 bases and J by 14 bases, with 16 bases between the two germline ends. The CDR3 spells CASSQDGGRTLHF. The CDR3, as DNA: TGTGCCAGCAGTCAGGACGGGGGTCGAACCCTCCACTTT.

CDR3 nucleotide sequence: TGTGCCAGCAGTTCTCCCATAGCGGGGCCCGGCAGTGGCTACACCTTC. Translating it yields CASSSPIAGPGSGYTF. The gene calls are TRBV28 and TRBJ1-2, with TRBD1 as a possible D gene (5 bases). From germline, CDR1 is MDHEN and CDR2 SYDVKM. CDR3 length equals 16 residues. V lost 4 bases, J lost 7 bases, and 22 bases lay in between.

Only a few counts were recorded for this clone. The chain recombines TRBV4-3 with TRBJ1-1; TRBD1 aligns across 9 bases. Germline trimming cut 2 bases from V and 8 bases from J; bases unmatched to any gene: 9. Germline V lookup: CDR1 LGHNA, CDR2 YSLEER. CDR3 length equals 15 residues. CDR3 protein: CASSQTQGARREAFF. CDR3 coding DNA: TGCGCCAGCAGCCAAACACAGGGGGCTAGGCGCGAAGCTTTCTTT.

V is TRBV28 and J is TRBJ1-1; D ambiguous. V dropped 7 bases and J dropped 5 bases, with 17 bases sitting between them. The germline CDR1 and CDR2 sequences are MDHEN and SYDVKM. The CDR3 has 14 amino acids. The CDR3, as DNA: TGTGCCAGCAAGCCAGCTGACCGAGGGACTGAAGCTTTCTTT. It is translated as CASKPADRGTEAFF. Supplemented by reference TRBV28 and TRBJ1-1, the full variable domain reads DVKVTQSSRYLVKRTGEKVFLECVQDMDHENMFWYRQDPGLGLRLIYFSYDVKMKEKGDIPEGYSVSREKKERFSLILESASTNQTSMYLCASKPADRGTEAFFGQGTRLTVV.

The CDR3 DNA is TGCGCCAGCAGCCGCTCCAGGACTGCAGATACGCAGTATTTT. Its protein product is CASSRSRTADTQYF. The V and J genes are TRBV4-3 and TRBJ2-3; perhaps TRBD2 as D (5 bases). The CDR3 has 14 amino acids. V lost 4 bases, J lost 4 bases, and 12 bases lay in between. Germline loops: CDR1 LGHNA, CDR2 YSLEER.

The chain links TRBV3-1 (or the pseudogene TRBV3-2) to TRBJ2-5; no clear D gene. The V gene lost 4 bases and the J gene lost 0 bases, with 15 bases spanning the gap. This CDR3 spans 16 amino acids. CDR1 and CDR2 (germline): LGHDT, YNNKEL (reference sequence). The DNA for the CDR3 is TGTGCCAGCAGCCCCGGGTTCGCGACTTACCAAGAGACCCAGTACTTC. Amino acid sequence: CASSPGFATYQETQYF.

The genes are TRBV24-1 and TRBJ2-2; 16 bases are shared with TRBD2. Unmatched junction bases numbered 9, after V lost 5 bases and J lost 1 base. Germline V gene data show CDR1 as KGHDR and CDR2 as SFDVKD. This CDR3 contains 20 residues. The CDR3 bases are TGTGCCACCAGTGCCAATGGGGGACTAGCGGGGGGGCGGAACACCGGGGAGCTGTTTTTT. Protein: CATSANGGLAGGRNTGELFF.

The chain joins TRBV19 to TRBJ1-3, with D hard to call. The ends were cut back, 7 bases at V and 0 bases at J, with 19 bases in the middle. CDR3 size: 17 residues. Per the germline V gene, CDR1 is LNHDA and CDR2 is SQIVND (reference sequence). CDR3 nucleotide sequence: TGTGCCAGTAACCCTGGGAGACACATGAGCTCTGGAAACACCATATATTTT. Amino acid sequence: CASNPGRHMSSGNTIYF.

This clone was observed a handful of times. The same CDR3 can be traced to other DNA sequences in this sample. The rearrangement joins TRBV6-5 to TRBJ2-3; 9 nucleotides match TRBD1. The CDR3 is made up of 14 amino acids. V was clipped by 5 bases and J by 3 bases; unmatched bases: 3. Germline values: CDR1 MNHEY, CDR2 SVGAGI. This CDR3 is CASSPGTGTDTQYF. In DNA, the CDR3 is TGTGCCAGCAGTCCCGGGACAGGGACAGATACGCAGTATTTT.

The J gene is TRBJ1-1, the V gene TRBV6-5, with D possibly TRBD1 on 6 matching bases. Trimming cost V 10 bases and J 10 bases, with 22 bases left between them. This CDR3 has 13 amino acids. Germline CDR1 is MNHEY and CDR2 is SVGAGI. The CDR3 protein is CATKPAGGLGAFF. CDR3 DNA sequence: TGTGCCACCAAACCTGCGGGGGGCCTGGGAGCTTTCTTT.

This clone was detected once. This rearrangement joins TRBV19 to TRBJ2-2; TRBD1 aligns across 7 bases. This CDR3 is built from 17 residues. CDR1 and CDR2 from the germline V gene are LNHDA and SQIVND (reference sequence). Trimming took 6 bases from V and 5 from J; bases not matched to a gene: 15. CDR3 nucleotide sequence: TGTGCCAGTAGGGGCCGGGACAGAGCGTTTTTTACCGGGGAGCTGTTTTTT. Its protein product is CASRGRDRAFFTGELFF.

The rearrangement joins TRBV19 to TRBJ1-4; D call uncertain. Per the germline V gene, CDR1 is LNHDA and CDR2 is SQIVND (reference sequence). CDR3 length: 17 residues. V shed 7 bases and J shed 0 bases, with 18 bases lying between them. In DNA form, the CDR3 reads TGTGCCAGTACCCCCCTCGGAGGGCGAGCAACTAATGAAAAACTGTTTTTT. Protein product: CASTPLGGRATNEKLFF. The whole variable domain, remainder taken from reference TRBV19 and TRBJ1-4, is DGGITQSPKYLFRKEGQNVTLSCEQNLNHDAMYWYRQDPGQGLRLIYYSQIVNDFQKGDIAEGYSVSREKKESFPLTVTSAQKNPTAFYLCASTPLGGRATNEKLFFGSGTQLSVL.

A few counts support this clone. The genes are TRBV2 and TRBJ2-1; possibly TRBD2 for D (6 bases). V dropped 7 bases and J dropped 15 bases, with 13 bases sitting between them. Germline V CDR1 and CDR2: SNHLY, FYNNEI. CDR3 length equals 10 residues. CDR3 nucleotides: TGTGCCAGCAAGGAGACTAGTACGTTCTTC. Amino acid sequence: CASKETSTFF. Drawing the rest from reference TRBV2 and TRBJ2-1, the complete variable domain is EPEVTQTPSHQVTQMGQEVILRCVPISNHLYFYWYRQILGQKVEFLVSFYNNEISEKSEIFDDQFSVERPDGSNFTLKIRSTKLEDSAMYFCASKETSTFFGPGTRLTVL.

The sample holds a few counts of this clone. The V gene is TRBV5-1, the J gene TRBJ2-6; tentatively, D is TRBD1 (5 bases). Trimming pared 5 bases from V and 0 bases from J, leaving 12 bases between. The CDR3 consists of 16 residues. From germline, CDR1 is SGHRS and CDR2 YFSETQ. The CDR3 here is CASSREGDSGANVLTF. The CDR3 region has the DNA TGCGCCAGCAGTCGAGAAGGGGACTCTGGGGCCAACGTCCTGACTTTC.

The count of this clone is one. The V and J genes are TRBV7-2 and TRBJ1-5, with TRBD1 as a possible D gene (6 bases). The CDR3 is made up of 15 amino acids. CDR1 is SGHTA, CDR2 FQGNSA, per germline. Between the trimmed V and J ends, which lost 4 bases and 1 base, there was a span of 11 bases. CDR3 amino acids: CASSSDRQSNQPQHF. For the CDR3, the DNA is TGTGCCAGCAGCTCGGACAGACAAAGCAATCAGCCCCAGCATTTT.

The rearrangement joins TRBV5-1 to TRBJ1-1; 8 bases line up with TRBD1. The CDR3 has 12 residues. Per germline, CDR1 SGHRS and CDR2 YFSETQ. The V segment lost 5 bases and the J segment 7 bases; nucleotides outside the gene matches: 4. CDR3 amino acids: CASSHGTGEAFF. The CDR3 DNA reads TGCGCCAGCAGTCATGGGACAGGTGAAGCTTTCTTT.

V and J are TRBV28 and TRBJ1-5; D gene uncertain. V lost 7 bases and J lost 7, with 17 bases in between. Germline CDR1 and CDR2: MDHEN and SYDVKM. This CDR3 has 14 amino acids. The CDR3 protein is CASTRPGVEQPQHF. The CDR3 region has the DNA TGTGCCAGCACTCGCCCCGGGGTCGAGCAGCCCCAGCATTTT.